This T cell receptor (beta chain) was observed in a study of blood T cell repertoires in COVID-19. Across the whole study: From the United States, Italy and Spain came samples of acute and convalescent COVID-19. T cells, B-cell-depleted T cells, or PBMCs supplied cDNA or gDNA.

As handled by the study authors: Amplified reference gene primers provided the basis for estimating nucleated cell counts. Assay used: immunoSEQ multiplex PCR; TCRdb lists only in-frame clones, some missing. D and trimming were read from the DNA, whereas the V and J calls and clone size are those reported in that table. The data contain tens of thousands of clones, about 80% of them singletons. The CDR3 extends over 19 amino acids. V lost 0 bases to trimming and J lost 2 bases; unmatched junction nucleotides: 12. The sequenced sample was peripheral blood. The TCR sequence derives from a woman older than 75 with acute or convalescent COVID-19. The gene calls are TRBV5-3 and TRBJ2-7, with 12 nucleotides matching TRBD2. Being an ORF, TRBV5-3 has a function that is uncertain. CDR3 region: CARSLARRWASGRAYEQYF. CDR3 DNA sequence: TGTGCCAGAAGCTTGGCCAGGCGATGGGCTAGCGGGAGGGCCTACGAGCAGTACTTC.